The clone carrying this T cell receptor beta chain was recorded many times. Its matching antigen is unknown. The sequenced template was RNA, covering the TCR beta CDR3 region. RT-PCR in the first round used HTBI primers; a second-round multiplex PCR followed. MiXCR, applied by TCRdb to the multiplex PCR reads, yields one record per CDR3 protein. The sample lists a few hundred thousand distinct CDR3 sequences; about 40% were seen once. The sample is drawn from a study of Graves' ophthalmopathy and Graves' hyperthyroidism. Trimming removed 4 bases from V and 0 bases from J; junction bases left unmatched: 8. This CDR3 comprises 15 residues. CDR1 and CDR2 (germline): DFQATT, SNEGSKA (reference sequence). Study-level points and caveats: With more than 60% sensitivity and approximately 72% specificity, the model predicted ophthalmopathy progression.

The TCR comes from an adult man with Graves' hyperthyroidism. The chain links TRBV20-1 to TRBJ2-7; 8 nucleotides align to TRBD2. Source material: peripheral blood or thyroid tissue (not recorded which). The CDR3 reads CSANGRGSNSYEQYF. In DNA form, the CDR3 reads TGCAGTGCTAACGGGAGGGGTTCAAACTCCTACGAGCAGTACTTC.